A selection of T cell receptor beta chains follows, all from one sample in a study of blood T cells in healthy people across ages. TCRdb reanalysed the 5' RACE reads using MiXCR and keeps one entry per CDR3 protein. The repertoire consists of 1 million or so distinct CDR3 sequences, with under 30% occurring once and the leading ten covering about 0.69%. The same data also went into a second study, on T cells of mothers and their children.

The material sequenced was blood. Receptors originate from a girl aged 2-10 years in good health. Both conserved end residues are part of each CDR3. Fields, in order: V gene, J gene, D gene, clone size, CDR3 DNA, CDR3 protein. D genes are given only for firm matches. Where a row states a size, it is once, few, many or the class of an expanded clone; other rows omit it.

v_call: TRBV29-1; j_call: TRBJ1-1; d_call: -; clone_size: -; cdr3_nt: TGCAGCGTTGAACTGGCCGGGGTGAACACTGAAGCTTTCTTT; cdr3_aa: CSVELAGVNTEAFF
v_call: TRBV27; j_call: TRBJ2-1; d_call: -; clone_size: -; cdr3_nt: TGTGCCAGCCGGAAACGGGAGCCCTTCAATGAGCAGTTCTTC; cdr3_aa: CASRKREPFNEQFF
v_call: TRBV28; j_call: TRBJ2-7; d_call: -; clone_size: -; cdr3_nt: TGTGCCAGCGGACAGGAGACTAGCTCCTACGAGCAGTACTTC; cdr3_aa: CASGQETSSYEQYF
v_call: TRBV7-9; j_call: TRBJ1-2; d_call: -; clone_size: few; cdr3_nt: TGTGCCAGCAGCACTGAGACAGCGCGTCGACCCCAAGATGGCTACACCTTC; cdr3_aa: CASSTETARRPQDGYTF
v_call: TRBV20-1; j_call: TRBJ2-3; d_call: TRBD2; clone_size: -; cdr3_nt: TGCAGTGCTAGCAGTAGCGGGAGGGGAGATACGCAGTATTTT; cdr3_aa: CSASSSGRGDTQYF
v_call: TRBV6-1; j_call: TRBJ1-2; d_call: -; clone_size: -; cdr3_nt: TGTGCCAGCAGTGAAGCGCCCGCAGGACCTAGCTATGGCTACACCTTC; cdr3_aa: CASSEAPAGPSYGYTF
v_call: TRBV12-3/TRBV12-4; j_call: TRBJ1-1; d_call: -; clone_size: few; cdr3_nt: TGTGCCAGCAGTTTTCGGCAGGGGACAACTGAAGCTTTCTTT; cdr3_aa: CASSFRQGTTEAFF
v_call: TRBV24-1; j_call: TRBJ2-5; d_call: TRBD2; clone_size: -; cdr3_nt: TGTGCCACCAGTGATTTGGGGGGGGAAATCGGCAACAGGGAGACCCAGTACTTC; cdr3_aa: CATSDLGGEIGNRETQYF
v_call: TRBV19; j_call: TRBJ1-2; d_call: TRBD1; clone_size: few; cdr3_nt: TGTGCCAGTAGTGAACAGGGACAGGAGTTGGATGGCTACACCTTC; cdr3_aa: CASSEQGQELDGYTF
v_call: TRBV29-1; j_call: TRBJ2-5; d_call: -; clone_size: many; cdr3_nt: TGCAGCGTTGAAGGTATCGACGGGGAGACCCAGTACTTC; cdr3_aa: CSVEGIDGETQYF
v_call: TRBV27; j_call: TRBJ2-2; d_call: -; clone_size: -; cdr3_nt: TGTGCCAGCAGTTTAGTAACAGGAAACACCGGGGAGCTGTTTTTT; cdr3_aa: CASSLVTGNTGELFF
v_call: TRBV4-1; j_call: TRBJ2-1; d_call: -; clone_size: -; cdr3_nt: TGCGCCAGCAGCCTGCCCCCGTCTACAGGGCCCGACAATGAGCAGTTCTTC; cdr3_aa: CASSLPPSTGPDNEQFF
v_call: TRBV6-5; j_call: TRBJ1-4; d_call: TRBD1; clone_size: -; cdr3_nt: TGTGCCAGCAGAAAGGGACAGGGCCACGAAAAACTGTTTTTT; cdr3_aa: CASRKGQGHEKLFF
v_call: TRBV20-1; j_call: TRBJ1-6; d_call: TRBD1; clone_size: -; cdr3_nt: TGCAGTGCGAAAGGACAGGGGGCGAATTCACCCCTCCACTTT; cdr3_aa: CSAKGQGANSPLHF
v_call: TRBV28; j_call: TRBJ1-2; d_call: -; clone_size: -; cdr3_nt: TGTGCCAGCATCGAAAAGGGGGCTAACTATGGCTACACCTTC; cdr3_aa: CASIEKGANYGYTF
v_call: TRBV4-1; j_call: TRBJ1-2; d_call: -; clone_size: many; cdr3_nt: TGCGCCAGCAGCCCCGAAATTAACTATGGCTACACCTTC; cdr3_aa: CASSPEINYGYTF
v_call: TRBV5-1; j_call: TRBJ1-1; d_call: TRBD1; clone_size: -; cdr3_nt: TGCGCCAGCAGCCCCGGACAGGGAATCGGAATGAACACTGAAGCTTTCTTT; cdr3_aa: CASSPGQGIGMNTEAFF
v_call: TRBV2; j_call: TRBJ1-4; d_call: TRBD1; clone_size: -; cdr3_nt: TGTGCCAGCAGGAGGACAGGCTCCCAAGGTGGCGAAAAACTGTTTTTT; cdr3_aa: CASRRTGSQGGEKLFF
v_call: TRBV7-8; j_call: TRBJ2-3; d_call: -; clone_size: -; cdr3_nt: TGTGCCAGCAGCTTAGCCTATTTGCCAGATACGCAGTATTTT; cdr3_aa: CASSLAYLPDTQYF
v_call: TRBV6-5; j_call: TRBJ2-7; d_call: -; clone_size: few; cdr3_nt: TGTGCCAGCAGTTATAAAACCAAAGACGAGCAGTACTTC; cdr3_aa: CASSYKTKDEQYF
v_call: TRBV5-6; j_call: TRBJ1-1; d_call: -; clone_size: few; cdr3_nt: TGTGCCACCCGTAGTGGGGAGAACACTGAAGCTTTCTTT; cdr3_aa: CATRSGENTEAFF
v_call: TRBV15; j_call: TRBJ2-7; d_call: -; clone_size: -; cdr3_nt: TGTGCCACCAGCAGAGATAGTATAGGATACGAGCAGTACTTC; cdr3_aa: CATSRDSIGYEQYF
v_call: TRBV29-1; j_call: TRBJ2-4; d_call: -; clone_size: many; cdr3_nt: TGCAGCGTGGTACAGGGCATTCAGTACTTC; cdr3_aa: CSVVQGIQYF
v_call: TRBV6-2/TRBV6-3; j_call: TRBJ2-7; d_call: -; clone_size: -; cdr3_nt: TGTGCCAGCCTTATCTGGATGAATTACGAGCAGTACTTC; cdr3_aa: CASLIWMNYEQYF
v_call: TRBV29-1; j_call: TRBJ2-1; d_call: -; clone_size: -; cdr3_nt: TGCAGCGTTGAACTGCGGAGCTCCTACAATGAGCAGTTCTTC; cdr3_aa: CSVELRSSYNEQFF
v_call: TRBV6-5; j_call: TRBJ2-4; d_call: -; clone_size: few; cdr3_nt: TGTGCCAGCAGTTATTCGGCCGTCGGCATTCAGTACTTC; cdr3_aa: CASSYSAVGIQYF
v_call: TRBV5-6; j_call: TRBJ2-1; d_call: TRBD2; clone_size: -; cdr3_nt: TGTGCCAGCAGCTGGCTAGCGGGGGGTCGGAATGAGCAGTTCTTC; cdr3_aa: CASSWLAGGRNEQFF
v_call: TRBV12-3/TRBV12-4; j_call: TRBJ2-5; d_call: TRBD2; clone_size: -; cdr3_nt: TGTGCCAGCAGTGCTCAACTAGCGTTTGAGACCCAGTACTTC; cdr3_aa: CASSAQLAFETQYF
v_call: TRBV29-1; j_call: TRBJ2-5; d_call: -; clone_size: -; cdr3_nt: TGCAGCGTTGAGCCTTCGGGTAACCAAGAGACCCAGTACTTC; cdr3_aa: CSVEPSGNQETQYF
v_call: TRBV12-5; j_call: TRBJ1-1; d_call: -; clone_size: -; cdr3_nt: TGTGCTAGTAACCCAAGGGAGGAGGTCGGGAACACTGAAGCTTTCTTT; cdr3_aa: CASNPREEVGNTEAFF
v_call: TRBV11-2; j_call: TRBJ2-1; d_call: -; clone_size: few; cdr3_nt: TGTGCCAGCAGCTTAGGGTACACCGAGGGGTACAATGAGCAGTTCTTC; cdr3_aa: CASSLGYTEGYNEQFF
v_call: TRBV7-2; j_call: TRBJ2-7; d_call: TRBD1; clone_size: few; cdr3_nt: TGTGCCAGCACCAGACAGGGGATCTACGAGCAGTACTTC; cdr3_aa: CASTRQGIYEQYF
v_call: TRBV29-1; j_call: TRBJ2-2; d_call: TRBD2; clone_size: few; cdr3_nt: TGCAGCGTTGAGCCAGCGGGGGAGGAGACCGGGGAGCTGTTTTTT; cdr3_aa: CSVEPAGEETGELFF
v_call: TRBV7-8; j_call: TRBJ2-1; d_call: -; clone_size: -; cdr3_nt: TGTGCCAGCAGCTTTTATTCTCTTAATTACCACAATGAGCAGTTCTTC; cdr3_aa: CASSFYSLNYHNEQFF
v_call: TRBV20-1; j_call: TRBJ1-4; d_call: -; clone_size: few; cdr3_nt: TGCAGTGCTAGAGATGTGGGTCCCTGGGACGAAAAACTGTTTTTT; cdr3_aa: CSARDVGPWDEKLFF
v_call: TRBV20-1; j_call: TRBJ2-1; d_call: -; clone_size: -; cdr3_nt: TGCAGTGCTACCGGGGCCTACAATGAGCAGTTCTTC; cdr3_aa: CSATGAYNEQFF
v_call: TRBV20-1; j_call: TRBJ2-5; d_call: -; clone_size: few; cdr3_nt: TGCAGTGCTACAGAGGGGGATGTTTACCAAGAGACCCAGTACTTC; cdr3_aa: CSATEGDVYQETQYF
v_call: TRBV12-3/TRBV12-4; j_call: TRBJ2-3; d_call: TRBD2; clone_size: few; cdr3_nt: TGTGCCAGCAGTTCAAGCGGGAGGACTACAGATACGCAGTATTTT; cdr3_aa: CASSSSGRTTDTQYF
v_call: TRBV9; j_call: TRBJ1-3; d_call: -; clone_size: few; cdr3_nt: TGTGCCAGCAGCCCAGAGGCAGGCGATGGAAACACCATATATTTT; cdr3_aa: CASSPEAGDGNTIYF
v_call: TRBV19; j_call: TRBJ1-2; d_call: TRBD1; clone_size: many; cdr3_nt: TGTGCCAGTAGTATAGATTCACAGGGGGCAATATCCTATGGCTACACCTTC; cdr3_aa: CASSIDSQGAISYGYTF
v_call: TRBV3-1; j_call: TRBJ1-1; d_call: -; clone_size: -; cdr3_nt: TGTGCCAGCAGCCCTCGCTTCGGAGGGGATATGGCTGAAGCTTTCTTT; cdr3_aa: CASSPRFGGDMAEAFF
v_call: TRBV7-9; j_call: TRBJ2-1; d_call: -; clone_size: few; cdr3_nt: TGCGCCAGCAGCTCGGGACCGTTTATTAATGAGCAGTTCTTC; cdr3_aa: CASSSGPFINEQFF
v_call: TRBV5-5; j_call: TRBJ2-1; d_call: -; clone_size: -; cdr3_nt: TGTGCCAGCAGCTATGAGGACGATGAGCAGTTCTTC; cdr3_aa: CASSYEDDEQFF
v_call: TRBV6-5; j_call: TRBJ2-5; d_call: -; clone_size: -; cdr3_nt: TGTGCCAGCAGTTACCTCCCTAGCTTAGGGGAGACCCAGTACTTC; cdr3_aa: CASSYLPSLGETQYF
v_call: TRBV20-1; j_call: TRBJ2-7; d_call: TRBD1; clone_size: few; cdr3_nt: TGCAGTGCTAGAGACGAAAACAGGGGGCAGTACTTC; cdr3_aa: CSARDENRGQYF
v_call: TRBV12-3/TRBV12-4; j_call: TRBJ2-5; d_call: -; clone_size: -; cdr3_nt: TGTGCCAGCAGTCTAAACCCTTTCGATTTATGGTACTTC; cdr3_aa: CASSLNPFDLWYF
v_call: TRBV29-1; j_call: TRBJ1-1; d_call: -; clone_size: few; cdr3_nt: TGCAGCGTTGAGGGGAGAACCACTGAAGCTTTCTTT; cdr3_aa: CSVEGRTTEAFF
v_call: TRBV6-5; j_call: TRBJ1-3; d_call: -; clone_size: -; cdr3_nt: TGTGCCAGCAGTTACTCCGGGGGAACTGGAAACACCATATATTTT; cdr3_aa: CASSYSGGTGNTIYF
v_call: TRBV12-3/TRBV12-4; j_call: TRBJ1-1; d_call: TRBD1; clone_size: few; cdr3_nt: TGTGCCAGCACCCTTCTCACCACAGGGGACACTGAAGCTTTCTTT; cdr3_aa: CASTLLTTGDTEAFF
v_call: TRBV6-2/TRBV6-3; j_call: TRBJ1-1; d_call: -; clone_size: few; cdr3_nt: TGTGCCAGCAGTTACTCTCCGGGTTCTGAAGCTTTCTTT; cdr3_aa: CASSYSPGSEAFF
v_call: TRBV7-9; j_call: TRBJ1-3; d_call: -; clone_size: few; cdr3_nt: TGTGCCAGCAGCTTAGGAGCGGAACCTGGAAACACCATATATTTT; cdr3_aa: CASSLGAEPGNTIYF
v_call: TRBV29-1; j_call: TRBJ2-1; d_call: TRBD2; clone_size: -; cdr3_nt: TGCAGCGTGGAACTACTAGCGGACTACAATGAGCAGTTCTTC; cdr3_aa: CSVELLADYNEQFF
v_call: TRBV7-9; j_call: TRBJ2-1; d_call: TRBD2; clone_size: once; cdr3_nt: TGTGCCAGCAGCGGGACTAGCGGGAGGCGTGAGCAGTTCTTC; cdr3_aa: CASSGTSGRREQFF
v_call: TRBV20-1; j_call: TRBJ2-7; d_call: -; clone_size: -; cdr3_nt: TGCAGTGCTAGAAGTTCCGGGTCCATCGCCGAGCAGTACTTC; cdr3_aa: CSARSSGSIAEQYF
v_call: TRBV29-1; j_call: TRBJ1-1; d_call: -; clone_size: -; cdr3_nt: TGCAGCGTTGAAGATGCCCTCAAGGGGACTGAAGCTTTCTTT; cdr3_aa: CSVEDALKGTEAFF
v_call: TRBV12-3/TRBV12-4; j_call: TRBJ1-1; d_call: -; clone_size: -; cdr3_nt: TGTGCCAGCAGTTTTCCTCCGTGGACTGAAGCTTTCTTT; cdr3_aa: CASSFPPWTEAFF
v_call: TRBV7-2; j_call: TRBJ1-4; d_call: -; clone_size: few; cdr3_nt: TGTGCCAGCAGCTTGTCTGTGGGGTTTAATGAAAAACTGTTTTTT; cdr3_aa: CASSLSVGFNEKLFF